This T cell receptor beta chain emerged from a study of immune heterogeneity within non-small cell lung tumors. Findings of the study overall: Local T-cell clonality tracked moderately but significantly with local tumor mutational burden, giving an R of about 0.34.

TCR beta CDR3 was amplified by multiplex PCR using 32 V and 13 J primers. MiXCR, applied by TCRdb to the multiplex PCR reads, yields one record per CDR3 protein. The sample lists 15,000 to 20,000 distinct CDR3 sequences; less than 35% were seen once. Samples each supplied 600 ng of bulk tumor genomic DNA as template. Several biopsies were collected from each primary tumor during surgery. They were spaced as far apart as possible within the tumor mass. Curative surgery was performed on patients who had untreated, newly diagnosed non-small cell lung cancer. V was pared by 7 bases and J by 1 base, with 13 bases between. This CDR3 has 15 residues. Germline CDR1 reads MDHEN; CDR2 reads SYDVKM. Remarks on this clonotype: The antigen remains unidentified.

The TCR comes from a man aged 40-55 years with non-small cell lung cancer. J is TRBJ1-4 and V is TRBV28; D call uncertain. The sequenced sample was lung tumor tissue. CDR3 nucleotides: TGTGCCAGCACCCCTTGGAGAGTAACTAATGAAAAACTGTTTTTT. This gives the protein CASTPWRVTNEKLFF. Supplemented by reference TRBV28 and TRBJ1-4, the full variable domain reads DVKVTQSSRYLVKRTGEKVFLECVQDMDHENMFWYRQDPGLGLRLIYFSYDVKMKEKGDIPEGYSVSREKKERFSLILESASTNQTSMYLCASTPWRVTNEKLFFGSGTQLSVL.